These 22 T cell receptor beta chains came from one sample sequenced in a study of blood T cells in healthy people across ages. For the second PCR, which ran for about 6 to 12 cycles, a sample-barcoded 5' primer and a J-beta primer mix were used. Using its own MiXCR run on the 5' RACE reads, TCRdb lists one record per CDR3 protein. The sample includes roughly 1,800,000 distinct CDR3 sequences, approximately 50% of them seen just once. The sample was blood. Every receptor here comes from a woman aged 40-49 years in good health.

The chain carries TRBV6-2 or TRBV6-3 and TRBJ2-5, with D perhaps TRBD1 or TRBD2 (5 bases each). Germline V gene sequence: CDR1 MNHEY, CDR2 SVGEGT. V was clipped by 9 bases and J by 6 bases, with 14 bases between them. The CDR3 spans 12 residues. The CDR3 DNA follows: TGTGCCAGTCGAGGGGTGCTGAAGACCCAGTACTTC. Protein sequence: CASRGVLKTQYF.

J is TRBJ1-2 and V is TRBV7-2; D remains unclear. This CDR3 contains 14 residues. CDR1 is SGHTA and CDR2 is FQGNSA in the germline V gene. The V end was cut by 4 bases, the J end by 6 bases, with 15 bases between. The CDR3 DNA is TGTGCCAGCAGCTCAGGACGTCTCCCCGATGGCTACACCTTC. It specifies CASSSGRLPDGYTF. Variable domain in full (rest from reference TRBV7-2 and TRBJ1-2): GAGVSQSPSNKVTEKGKDVELRCDPISGHTALYWYRQSLGQGLEFLIYFQGNSAPDKSGLPSDRFSAERTGGSVSTLTIQRTQQEDSAVYLCASSSGRLPDGYTFGSGTRLTVV.

The chain carries TRBV28 and TRBJ2-5; 9 bases align to TRBD1. The CDR3 is made up of 15 amino acids. Germline V lookup: CDR1 MDHEN, CDR2 SYDVKM. The ends lost 6 bases at V and 4 bases at J; junction bases unmatched: 9. CDR3 residues: CASRPQGARGETQYF. The CDR3 DNA sequence: TGTGCCAGCAGGCCACAGGGGGCACGTGGAGAGACCCAGTACTTC.

This clonotype was counted only a few times. The chain combines TRBV27 with TRBJ2-1; tentatively, D is TRBD2 (6 bases). This CDR3 comprises 15 residues. The germline gives CDR1 MNHEY, CDR2 SMNVEV (reference sequence). V lost 5 bases and J 2 bases, leaving 13 bases between the germline ends. The CDR3 reads CASSHTAGPYNEQFF. The CDR3 bases are TGTGCCAGCAGTCATACCGCGGGGCCCTACAATGAGCAGTTCTTC.

The chain employs TRBV10-3 and TRBJ2-7; a weak D match, TRBD1 (5 bases). V dropped 3 bases and J dropped 6 bases, with 15 bases sitting between them. The CDR3 is 14 residues long. The V gene's germline CDR1 is ENHRY and CDR2 SYGVKD. The CDR3 spells CAISEKDSVGEQYF. CDR3 DNA: TGTGCCATCAGTGAAAAAGACAGCGTGGGCGAGCAGTACTTC.

V and J are TRBV14 and TRBJ1-5; 7 bases align to TRBD1. Losses at the gene ends were 4 bases for V and 4 bases for J; bases not matched to a gene: 7. Looked up from germline, CDR1 is SGHDN and CDR2 is FVKESK. This CDR3 comprises 15 residues. CDR3 sequence reads: CASSRGGAGNQPQHF. In nucleotides, the CDR3 is TGTGCCAGCAGCCGAGGGGGCGCGGGGAATCAGCCCCAGCATTTT.

The rearrangement joins TRBV21-1 to TRBJ2-1; the D call in the table, TRBD1, was not verified against the DNA. TRBV21-1 is given as a pseudogene. The CDR3 length is 16 residues. The CDR3 nucleotides are TGTGCCAGCAGCAAAGTGGGGGGGACCCCCAACAATGAGCAGTTCTTC. Amino acid sequence: CASSKVGGTPNNEQFF.

The chain is built from TRBV7-2 and TRBJ2-5; 7 bases fit TRBD2. Germline assignment: CDR1 SGHTA and CDR2 FQGNSA. The CDR3 runs to 15 residues. Germline trimming cut 5 bases from V and 6 bases from J; bases unmatched to any gene: 12. CDR3 coding DNA: TGTGCCAGCAGCCCCAGGAGGGGAGGGGAGAAGACCCAGTACTTC. It is translated as CASSPRRGGEKTQYF.

This clonotype was recorded a few times. The chain carries TRBV12-3 or TRBV12-4 and TRBJ2-4, with 9 bases identical to TRBD2. CDR3 length equals 19 residues. Germline trimming cut 3 bases from V and 0 bases from J; bases unmatched to any gene: 12. CDR3 sequence: CASSFSGRGGSLAKNIQYF. The CDR3 DNA sequence: TGTGCCAGCAGTTTCTCGGGGCGGGGGGGATCGTTAGCCAAAAACATTCAGTACTTC.

This clonotype was observed once. V and J are TRBV5-4 and TRBJ2-7; D is uncertain. This CDR3 has 13 amino acids. The ends were cut back, 4 bases at V and 3 bases at J, with 11 bases in the middle. Per germline, CDR1 SGHNT and CDR2 YYREEE (reference sequence). The DNA for the CDR3 is TGTGCCAGCAGCGTACCACTCAGCTACGAGCAGTACTTC. This sequence encodes CASSVPLSYEQYF.

V gene TRBV18 combines with J gene TRBJ2-3; no reliable D call. V lost 2 bases and J lost 1, with 10 bases in between. The germline V gene encodes CDR1 KGHSH and CDR2 LQKENI. The CDR3 is 15 residues long. The CDR3 region is CASSPTYEGTDTQYF. CDR3 nucleotide sequence: TGTGCCAGCTCACCAACGTACGAGGGCACAGATACGCAGTATTTT.

The chain combines TRBV6-5 with TRBJ2-1; D is unresolved. The DNA matches TRBJ2-7 better at its end, which makes the J call doubtful. This CDR3 is 15 amino acids long. CDR1 and CDR2 (germline): MNHEY, SVGAGI. CDR3 residues: CASSYTLGLANEQYF. CDR3 DNA: TGTGCCAGCAGTTACACCCTAGGGCTCGCCAATGAGCAGTACTTC.

The chain uses TRBV6-2 or TRBV6-3 and TRBJ2-6, with 8 bases fitting TRBD1. The CDR3 length is 18 residues. Germline CDR1 reads MNHEY; CDR2 reads SVGEGT. With 6 bases clipped from V and 0 bases from J, the junction kept 10 bases outside the gene matches. The CDR3 DNA is TGTGCCAGCAGCGTCAGGGGGCGCGTGGACTCTGGGGCCAACGTCCTGACTTTC. Its protein is CASSVRGRVDSGANVLTF.

This clonotype was seen just once. This chain uses TRBV20-1 with TRBJ2-5; 16 bases are a match to TRBD2. Germline V gene lookup returns CDR1 DFQATT and CDR2 SNEGSKA (reference sequence). The CDR3 totals 18 residues. Trimming at V came to 0 bases and at J to 11 bases, leaving 15 bases not matched to a gene. The CDR3 protein is CSARDLLGTSGGAGEQYF. The CDR3 region has the DNA TGCAGTGCTAGAGATCTCTTGGGGACTAGCGGGGGGGCGGGTGAGCAGTACTTC.

The V call is TRBV5-1, the J call TRBJ1-2; D uncertain. The V gene's germline CDR1 is SGHRS and CDR2 YFSETQ. Trimming took 0 bases from V and 3 from J, leaving 12 bases between them. The CDR3 is made up of 15 amino acids. CDR3: CASSLARREDYGYTF. The CDR3 DNA is TGCGCCAGCAGCTTGGCACGCCGTGAGGACTATGGCTACACCTTC.

The chain carries TRBV28 and TRBJ1-1; TRBD1 agrees at 7 bases. CDR1 and CDR2 (germline): MDHEN, SYDVKM. With 4 bases clipped from V and 5 bases from J, the junction kept 7 bases outside the gene matches. This CDR3 contains 14 residues. The CDR3, as DNA: TGTGCCAGCAGTTCACCAACAGGGGAAACTGAAGCTTTCTTT. Its translation is CASSSPTGETEAFF.

With respect to this clonotype: At one boundary the junction diverges from the germline segment, which might be a read error. The CDR3 DNA reads TGCAGCGTTGGAAGGGGCGGGGGAGGAGATACGCGGTATTTT. Its translation: CSVGRGGGGDTRYF. This sequence joins TRBV29-1 and TRBJ2-3; 7 bases match TRBD2. Germline V gene data show CDR1 as SQVTM and CDR2 as ANQGSEA. The CDR3 is 14 residues long.

The table lists this clonotype with a few counts. An end of the junction differs from the germline gene, which may be a read error. The chain carries TRBV28 and TRBJ2-1; 11 nucleotides agree with TRBD2. This CDR3 region has 18 residues. Germline V gene sequence: CDR1 MDHEN, CDR2 SYDVKM. CDR3 bases: TGTGCCAGCAGTTTCCCCCCGACCACTAGCGGGGGTTTGAATGGGCAGTTCTTC. Its protein is CASSFPPTTSGGLNGQFF.

This sequence joins TRBV7-2 and TRBJ1-1; no definite D call. There are 15 residues in the CDR3. From germline, CDR1 is SGHTA and CDR2 FQGNSA. Between the trimmed V and J ends, which lost 3 bases and 0 bases, there was a span of 11 bases. CDR3 loop: CASSFKAVLNTEAFF. In DNA form, the CDR3 reads TGTGCCAGCAGCTTTAAGGCCGTGCTGAACACTGAAGCTTTCTTT.

The V call is TRBV11-2, the J call TRBJ2-3; TRBD1 is a possible D gene (5 bases). The germline V gene has CDR1 SGHAT and CDR2 FQNNGV. Trimming stripped 1 base from V and 1 base from J, with 15 bases between. The CDR3 loop spans 17 amino acids. This CDR3 is CASSLVSSGLGTDTQYF. The CDR3 coding sequence is TGTGCCAGCAGCTTAGTGTCATCAGGGTTAGGCACAGATACGCAGTATTTT.

The sample holds a few counts of this clonotype. This rearrangement joins TRBV4-2 to TRBJ2-7, with 10 nucleotides matching TRBD1. J was trimmed by 5 bases and V by 1 base; bases with no gene match: 11. The CDR3 is made up of 17 amino acids. The germline V gene encodes CDR1 LGHNA and CDR2 YNFKEQ. The CDR3 here is CASSQAKPGQGPNEQYF. The CDR3, as DNA: TGTGCCAGCAGCCAAGCTAAACCGGGACAGGGGCCCAACGAGCAGTACTTC.

The table lists this clonotype with a few counts. This chain links TRBV6-8 with TRBJ2-4, with 8 bases aligning to TRBD2. The CDR3 totals 19 residues. CDR1 and CDR2 from the germline V gene are MNHGY and SAAAGT. The ends lost 6 bases at V and 0 bases at J; junction bases unmatched: 16. The CDR3 spells CASSRSGGPSLLAKNIQYF. The DNA of the CDR3 is TGTGCCAGCAGCCGGAGCGGGGGCCCATCGTTACTAGCCAAAAACATTCAGTACTTC.